Sequencing of this T cell receptor (beta chain) was carried out in a study of OX40 agonist ivuxolimab in advanced cancers. Sequencing used immunoSEQ multiplex PCR; TCRdb keeps in-frame clones, though not all of them. The data show roughly 88,000 clones, approximately 87% seen once. The germline V gene encodes CDR1 GTSNPN and CDR2 SVGIG (reference sequence). This CDR3 spans 13 amino acids. V gave up 5 bases and J gave up 5 bases; unmatched junction bases: 6. Sequenced here: CD4+ or CD8+ T cells sorted from blood, sampled in a trial of the OX40 agonist ivuxolimab. The receptor was isolated from an adult with an advanced solid tumor such as melanoma, head and neck, liver or kidney cancer. This rearrangement joins TRBV30 to TRBJ1-5; 7 bases line up with TRBD1. The CDR3: CAWAQGLDQPQHF. The DNA of the CDR3 is TGTGCCTGGGCACAGGGGTTGGATCAGCCCCAGCATTTT.